This T cell receptor beta chain was profiled in a study of cytotoxic CD8 clonotypes in ibrutinib-treated CLL. Study as a whole: Among patients, some 25 responded partially and 2 completely; around 14 then stayed remitted and 12 progressed after median roughly 68 months. Notes on the study in general: While tracking circulating CD8+ T-cell counts, baseline clonality exceeded that of age-matched healthy donors. Clonality rose at ibrutinib response and fell back toward baseline at progression.

Profiled with immunoSEQ multiplex PCR; TCRdb holds only in-frame clones, not every one. Counted here are roughly 190,000 clones, about two thirds occurring once; the ten biggest clones make up about an eighth. As concerns this clone: Its antigen remains unknown.

V was clipped by 1 base and J by 7 bases; unmatched bases: 13. CDR1 is SGHRS, CDR2 YFSETQ, per germline. The CDR3 extends over 16 amino acids. This receptor was taken from a human donor with chronic lymphocytic leukemia. Sequencing was performed on PBMCs, taken after 24 months of ibrutinib treatment. The chain employs TRBV5-1 and TRBJ1-1, with 7 bases identical to TRBD1. Written as DNA, the CDR3 is TGCGCCAGCAGCTTGCCCAGGGGGACCTTAGACGGTGAAGCTTTCTTT. This translates into CASSLPRGTLDGEAFF.